These T cell receptor beta chains were read from a single sample in a study of beta chain features in type 1 diabetes. The assay was immunoSEQ multiplex PCR, and TCRdb's table has in-frame clones only and misses some. This sample has 130,000 to 150,000 clones, with around 9.3% found just once. The sequenced material came from naive CD4+ T cells from blood. These receptor sequences come from a young man in good health. Each CDR3 is given with its conserved first and last residue. A D gene is named only where the DNA matches it firmly. For some rows the clone size is stated as once, few or many, or as a class when expanded; others skip it.

.,TRBJ2-6,few,TRBV29-1,TGCAGCGTTGATTCCAGCTCTGGGGCCAACGTCCTGACTTTC,CSVDSSSGANVLTF
TRBD2,TRBJ2-3,.,TRBV4-1,TGCGCCAGCAGCCTCCCCCGGGGGGAGAATAAAGCAGATACGCAGTATTTT,CASSLPRGENKADTQYF
.,TRBJ1-1,.,TRBV5-5,TGTGCCAGCAGCTGGGGACAGAACACTGAAGCTTTCTTT,CASSWGQNTEAFF
TRBD1,TRBJ1-2,few,TRBV28,TGTGCCAGCAGTCGCGGGACAGGGGGCGGTTTTGGCTACACCTTC,CASSRGTGGGFGYTF
.,TRBJ1-6,.,TRBV19,TGTGCCAGTAGTACGGGACAACCCTCACCCCTCCACTTT,CASSTGQPSPLHF
.,TRBJ1-4,.,TRBV5-1,TGCGCCAGCAGCTTGGGCATTTTAGGGGAGGTTGGCGAAAAACTGTTTTTT,CASSLGILGEVGEKLFF
TRBD2,TRBJ2-1,.,TRBV4-2,TGTGCCAGCAGCCATTCCGGGACTAGCGGGTACAATGAGCAGTTCTTC,CASSHSGTSGYNEQFF
TRBD2,TRBJ2-1,.,TRBV27,TGTGCCAGCAGTTTCTCCGGGACTAGCGGATACAATGAGCAGTTCTTC,CASSFSGTSGYNEQFF
.,TRBJ1-4,.,TRBV30,TGTGCCTCCGCAATCGGGGGGAGGGAACTGTTTTTT,CASAIGGRELFF
.,TRBJ1-5,.,TRBV19,TGTGCCAGTAGTGGGGCCACAGGGTCGGGTCAGCCCCAGCATTTT,CASSGATGSGQPQHF
TRBD1,TRBJ1-2,.,TRBV18,TGTGCCAGCTCACCACTGGGACAGGGTGAATCTAACTATGGCTACACCTTC,CASSPLGQGESNYGYTF
.,TRBJ2-5,.,TRBV5-6,TGTGCCAGCAGCTTGGTAGTAGGGGGTAGCGAGACCCAGTACTTC,CASSLVVGGSETQYF
TRBD1,TRBJ1-5,.,TRBV15,TGTGCCACCAGCAGACAGGGGGCTGGAAATCAGCCCCAGCATTTT,CATSRQGAGNQPQHF
TRBD1,TRBJ2-7,few,TRBV27,TGTGCCAGCAGTCTCCGGACAGGGAACTACGAGCAGTACTTC,CASSLRTGNYEQYF
TRBD1,TRBJ2-3,.,TRBV5-6,TGTGCCAGCAGCTTGGGTGGTTTGGGACAGGGGCCAGATACGCAGTATTTT,CASSLGGLGQGPDTQYF